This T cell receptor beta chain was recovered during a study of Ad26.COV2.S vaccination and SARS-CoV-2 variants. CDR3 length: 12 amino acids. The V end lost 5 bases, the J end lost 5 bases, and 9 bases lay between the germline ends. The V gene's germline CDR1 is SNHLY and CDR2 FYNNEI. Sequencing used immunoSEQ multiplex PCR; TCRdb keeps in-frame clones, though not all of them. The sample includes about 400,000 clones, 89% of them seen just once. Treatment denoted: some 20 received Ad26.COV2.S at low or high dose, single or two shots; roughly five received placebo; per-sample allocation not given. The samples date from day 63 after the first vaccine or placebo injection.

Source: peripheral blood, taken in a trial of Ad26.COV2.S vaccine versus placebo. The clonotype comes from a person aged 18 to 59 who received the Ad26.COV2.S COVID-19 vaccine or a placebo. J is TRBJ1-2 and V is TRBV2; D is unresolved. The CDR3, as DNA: TGTGCCAGCAGTACCAGCCGGTATGGCTACACCTTC. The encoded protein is CASSTSRYGYTF.